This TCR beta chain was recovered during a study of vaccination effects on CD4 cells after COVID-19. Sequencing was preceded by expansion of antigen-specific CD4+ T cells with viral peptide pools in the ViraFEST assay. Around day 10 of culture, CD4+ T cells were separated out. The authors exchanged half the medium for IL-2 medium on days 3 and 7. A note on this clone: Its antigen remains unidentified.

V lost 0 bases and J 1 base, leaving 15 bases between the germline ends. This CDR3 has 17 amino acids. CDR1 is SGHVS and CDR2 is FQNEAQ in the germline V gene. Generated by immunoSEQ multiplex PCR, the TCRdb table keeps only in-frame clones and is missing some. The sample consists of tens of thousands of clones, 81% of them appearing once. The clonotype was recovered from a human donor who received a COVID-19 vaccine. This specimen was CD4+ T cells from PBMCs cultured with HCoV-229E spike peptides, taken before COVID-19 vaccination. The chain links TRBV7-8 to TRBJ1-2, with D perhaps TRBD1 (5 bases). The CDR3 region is CASSLAGETRINYGYTF. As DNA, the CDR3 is TGTGCCAGCAGCTTAGCGGGGGAAACAAGAATTAACTATGGCTACACCTTC.